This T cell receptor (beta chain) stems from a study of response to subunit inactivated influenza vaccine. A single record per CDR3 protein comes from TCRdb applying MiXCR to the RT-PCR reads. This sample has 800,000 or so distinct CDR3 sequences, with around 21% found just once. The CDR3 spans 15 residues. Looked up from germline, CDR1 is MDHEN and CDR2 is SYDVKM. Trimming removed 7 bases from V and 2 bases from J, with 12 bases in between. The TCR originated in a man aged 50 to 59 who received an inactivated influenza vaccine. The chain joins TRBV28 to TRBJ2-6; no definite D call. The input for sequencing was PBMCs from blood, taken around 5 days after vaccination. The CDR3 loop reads CASTGSWAGANVLTF. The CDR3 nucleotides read TGTGCCAGCACAGGCAGTTGGGCTGGGGCCAACGTCCTGACTTTC.